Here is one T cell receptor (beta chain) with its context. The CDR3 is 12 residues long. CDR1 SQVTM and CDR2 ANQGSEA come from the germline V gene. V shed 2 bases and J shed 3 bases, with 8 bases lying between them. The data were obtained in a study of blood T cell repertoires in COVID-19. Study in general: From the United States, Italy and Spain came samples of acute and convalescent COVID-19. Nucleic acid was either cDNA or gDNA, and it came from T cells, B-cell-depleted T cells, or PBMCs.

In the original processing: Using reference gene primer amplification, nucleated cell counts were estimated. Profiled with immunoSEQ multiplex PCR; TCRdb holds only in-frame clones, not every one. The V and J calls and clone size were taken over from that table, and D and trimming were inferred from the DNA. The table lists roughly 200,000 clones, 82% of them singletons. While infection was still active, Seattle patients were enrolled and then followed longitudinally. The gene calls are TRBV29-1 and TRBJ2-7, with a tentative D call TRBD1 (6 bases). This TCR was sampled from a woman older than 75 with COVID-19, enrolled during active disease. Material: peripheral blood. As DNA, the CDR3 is TGCAGCGTTGAAAAGGACAGCTACGAGCAGTACTTC. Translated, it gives CSVEKDSYEQYF.